This T cell receptor (beta chain) was identified during a study of human T cells and chemical hapten exposure. As for the study in general: Throughout the roughly 24-week study, diphenylcyclopropenone was applied weekly to the patients' scalps. Patch tests put 0.01% DPC on the upper back, and the results were checked at 6 days.

This clonotype has at least ten counts. Its antigen is undetermined. Regarding time point: pre-sensitization, week 0. The sample's treatment: therapeutic diphenylcyclopropenone sensitization with weekly scalp DPC. TCRdb reprocessed the RACE reads with MiXCR, giving one entry per CDR3 protein. The data contain 60,000 to 70,000 distinct CDR3 sequences, over 9.5% of them singletons. Study-wide points: Donors' alopecia may make their immune response differ from healthy people's. Versus controls, significantly more large CDR3 similarity clusters arose from expanded TCRs.

The CDR3 length is 13 residues. V lost 5 bases to trimming and J lost 13 bases, with 18 bases between them. Per germline, CDR1 SGHVS and CDR2 FNYEAQ. The chain joins TRBV7-6 to TRBJ2-1, with D possibly matching TRBD2 (7 bases). The input for sequencing was whole blood, taken in connection with sensitization to the hapten diphenylcyclopropenone (DPC). This clonotype was sampled from a woman aged 45 to 65 with alopecia areata. Some clones in this sample may be carry-over from other donors' samples. CDR3 region: CASSILSGGLQFF. CDR3 sequence (DNA): TGTGCCAGCAGCATTCTGTCCGGGGGGCTCCAGTTCTTC.